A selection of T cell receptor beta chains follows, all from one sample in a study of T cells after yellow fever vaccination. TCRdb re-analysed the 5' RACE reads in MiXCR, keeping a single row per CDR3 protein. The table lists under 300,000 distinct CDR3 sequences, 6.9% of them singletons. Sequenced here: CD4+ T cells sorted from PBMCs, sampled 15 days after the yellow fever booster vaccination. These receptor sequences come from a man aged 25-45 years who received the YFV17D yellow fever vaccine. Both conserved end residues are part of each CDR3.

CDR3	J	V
CASSRSGGSYEQYF	TRBJ2-7	TRBV27
CAISEPRATTGGFPYEQYF	TRBJ2-7	TRBV10-3
CASSQKVGYEQYF	TRBJ2-7	TRBV7-3
CASKKNRGVSNQPQHF	TRBJ1-5	TRBV12-3/TRBV12-4
CATGGQDYGYTF	TRBJ1-2	TRBV24-1
CASSFRDGNTGELFF	TRBJ2-2	TRBV7-3
CASSFGGSERETQYF	TRBJ2-5	TRBV7-2
CASSPRNPETQYF	TRBJ2-5	TRBV3-1
CASWGQGVEKLFF	TRBJ1-4	TRBV29-1
CASSETGTTGELFF	TRBJ2-2	TRBV6-1
CASSLGRGEQFF	TRBJ2-1	TRBV5-6
CASSSTGGAREVADTQYF	TRBJ2-3	TRBV5-7
CASSLGGRDEKLFF	TRBJ1-4	TRBV11-2
CASSRLGNGETQYF	TRBJ2-5	TRBV5-1
CASSLNADRVTDTQYF	TRBJ2-3	TRBV7-9
CASSRGQGTTGELFF	TRBJ2-2	TRBV5-4
CSVEKVGQETQYF	TRBJ2-5	TRBV29-1
CASSTGTGQFF	TRBJ2-1	TRBV12-3/TRBV12-4
CASSDAAADTQYF	TRBJ2-3	TRBV25-1
CASSTSLDSYGYTF	TRBJ1-2	TRBV6-1
CASSLMWGTEAFF	TRBJ1-1	TRBV5-1